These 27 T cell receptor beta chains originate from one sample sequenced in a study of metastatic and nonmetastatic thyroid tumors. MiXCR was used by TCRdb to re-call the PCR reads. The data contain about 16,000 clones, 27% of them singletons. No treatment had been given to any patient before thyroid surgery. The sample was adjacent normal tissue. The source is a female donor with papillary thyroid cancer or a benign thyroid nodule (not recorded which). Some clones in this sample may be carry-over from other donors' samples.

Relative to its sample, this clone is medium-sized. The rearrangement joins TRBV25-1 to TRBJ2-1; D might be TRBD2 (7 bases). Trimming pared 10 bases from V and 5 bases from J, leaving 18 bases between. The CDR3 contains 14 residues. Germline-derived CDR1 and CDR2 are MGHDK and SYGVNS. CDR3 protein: CATRGGVAHNEQFF. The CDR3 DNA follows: TGTGCCACCCGAGGGGGGGTTGCCCACAATGAGCAGTTCTTC.

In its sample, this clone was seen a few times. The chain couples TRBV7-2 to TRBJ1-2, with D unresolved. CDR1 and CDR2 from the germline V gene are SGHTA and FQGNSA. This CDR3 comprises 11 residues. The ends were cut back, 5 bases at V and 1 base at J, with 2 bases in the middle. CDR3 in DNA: TGTGCCAGCAGCGATAACTATGGCTACACCTTC. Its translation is CASSDNYGYTF.

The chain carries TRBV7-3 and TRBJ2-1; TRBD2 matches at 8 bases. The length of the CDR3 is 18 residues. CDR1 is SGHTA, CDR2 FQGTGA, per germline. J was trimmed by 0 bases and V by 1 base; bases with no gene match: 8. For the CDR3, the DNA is TGTGCCAGCAGCTTAAGTGGCGGGGGGCCCACCTCCTACAATGAGCAGTTCTTC. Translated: CASSLSGGGPTSYNEQFF.

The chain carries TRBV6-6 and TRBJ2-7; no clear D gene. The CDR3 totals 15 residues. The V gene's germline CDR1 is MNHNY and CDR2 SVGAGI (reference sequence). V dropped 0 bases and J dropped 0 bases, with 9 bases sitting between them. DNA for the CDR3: TGTGCCAGCAGTTACTCCGGACCGAGCTCCTACGAGCAGTACTTC. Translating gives CASSYSGPSSYEQYF.

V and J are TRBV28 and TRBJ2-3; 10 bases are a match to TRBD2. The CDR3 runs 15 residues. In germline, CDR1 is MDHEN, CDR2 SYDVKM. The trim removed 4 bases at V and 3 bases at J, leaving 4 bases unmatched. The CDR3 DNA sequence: TGTGCCAGCAGTTCCTCTAGCGGGAGAACAGATACGCAGTATTTT. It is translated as CASSSSSGRTDTQYF.

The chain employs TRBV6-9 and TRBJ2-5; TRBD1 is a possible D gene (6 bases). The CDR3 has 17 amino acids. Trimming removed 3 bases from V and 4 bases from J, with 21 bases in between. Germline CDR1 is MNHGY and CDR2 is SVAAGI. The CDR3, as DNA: TGTGCCAGCAGTTACGAACTATCCGCAGGGGCGCGAGAGACCCAGTACTTC. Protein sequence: CASSYELSAGARETQYF.

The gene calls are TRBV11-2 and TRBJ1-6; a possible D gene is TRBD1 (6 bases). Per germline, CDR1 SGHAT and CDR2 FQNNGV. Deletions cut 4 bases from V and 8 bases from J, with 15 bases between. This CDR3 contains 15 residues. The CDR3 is CASSSSTGPYSPLHF. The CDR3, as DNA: TGTGCCAGCAGCTCGAGCACAGGGCCCTATTCACCCCTCCACTTT.

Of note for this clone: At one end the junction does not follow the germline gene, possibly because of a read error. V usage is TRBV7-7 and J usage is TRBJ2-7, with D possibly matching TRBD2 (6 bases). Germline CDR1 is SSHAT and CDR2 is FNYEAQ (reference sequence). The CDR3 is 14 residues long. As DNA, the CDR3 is TGTGCTAGCAGCCTATCCGGGACTGAGGGCGAGCAGTACTTC. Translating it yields CASSLSGTEGEQYF.

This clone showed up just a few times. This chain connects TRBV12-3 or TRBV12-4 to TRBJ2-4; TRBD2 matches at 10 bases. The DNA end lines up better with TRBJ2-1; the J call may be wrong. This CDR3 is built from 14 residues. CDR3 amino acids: CASSPPGLAMAQFF. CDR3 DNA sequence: TGTGCCAGCAGCCCCCCGGGACTAGCGATGGCGCAGTTCTTC.

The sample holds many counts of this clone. The CDR3, as DNA: TGCAGTGCTAGCCCACCCTACGAGCAGTACTTC. Amino acids: CSASPPYEQYF. The V gene is TRBV20-1, the J gene TRBJ2-7; D is unresolved. Germline lookup yields CDR1 DFQATT and CDR2 SNEGSKA (reference sequence). There are 11 residues in the CDR3. The V end was cut by 3 bases, the J end by 2 bases, with 5 bases between.

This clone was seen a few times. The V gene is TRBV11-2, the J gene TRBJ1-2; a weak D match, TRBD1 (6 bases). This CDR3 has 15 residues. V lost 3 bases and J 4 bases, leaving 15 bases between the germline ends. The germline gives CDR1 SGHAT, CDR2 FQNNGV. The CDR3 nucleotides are TGTGCCAGCAGCTTGGACAGCGCTCCAGCCTATGGCTACACCTTC. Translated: CASSLDSAPAYGYTF. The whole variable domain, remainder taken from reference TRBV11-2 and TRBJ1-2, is EAGVAQSPRYKIIEKRQSVAFWCNPISGHATLYWYQQILGQGPKLLIQFQNNGVVDDSQLPKDRFSAERLKGVDSTLKIQPAKLEDSAVYLCASSLDSAPAYGYTFGSGTRLTVV.

The CDR3 nucleotides are TGTGCCAGCAGCTTACAGCTCGGAGGGGAGCTGTTTTTT. Its protein is CASSLQLGGELFF. The V gene is TRBV7-3, the J gene TRBJ2-2, with D hard to call. Germline CDR1 and CDR2: SGHTA and FQGTGA. Trimming removed 2 bases at V and 8 bases at J, with 9 bases between. This CDR3 spans 13 amino acids.

In DNA, the CDR3 is TGTGCCAGCAGTTTCAGCTACTCGAACACTGAAGCTTTCTTT. Translated, it gives CASSFSYSNTEAFF. The V gene is TRBV12-3 or TRBV12-4, the J gene TRBJ1-1; D not certain. This CDR3 spans 14 amino acids. Trimming pared 3 bases from V and 1 base from J, leaving 9 bases between.

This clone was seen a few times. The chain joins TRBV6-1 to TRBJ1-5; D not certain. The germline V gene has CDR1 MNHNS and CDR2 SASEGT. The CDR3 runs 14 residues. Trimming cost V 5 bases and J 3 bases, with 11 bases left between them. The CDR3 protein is CASSLDRSNQPQHF. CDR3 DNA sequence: TGTGCCAGCAGTCTTGACCGATCCAATCAGCCCCAGCATTTT.

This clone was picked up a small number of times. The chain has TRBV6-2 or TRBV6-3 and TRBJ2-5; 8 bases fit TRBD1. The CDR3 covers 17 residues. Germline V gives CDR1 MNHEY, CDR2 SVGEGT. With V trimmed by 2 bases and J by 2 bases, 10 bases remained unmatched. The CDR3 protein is CASSYGLSGQGQETQYF. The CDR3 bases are TGTGCCAGCAGTTACGGGCTGTCTGGACAGGGACAAGAGACCCAGTACTTC.

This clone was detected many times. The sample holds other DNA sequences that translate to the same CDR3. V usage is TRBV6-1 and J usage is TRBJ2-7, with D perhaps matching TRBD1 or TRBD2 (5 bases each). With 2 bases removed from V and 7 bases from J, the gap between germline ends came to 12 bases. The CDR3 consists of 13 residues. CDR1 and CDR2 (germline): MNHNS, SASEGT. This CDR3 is CASSEWGNGEQYF. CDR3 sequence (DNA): TGTGCCAGCAGTGAATGGGGGAACGGTGAGCAGTACTTC.

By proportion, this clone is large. For the CDR3, the DNA is TGTGCCAGCAGTTTAGAATCACCCCTCCACTTT. Amino acids: CASSLESPLHF. This sequence joins TRBV12-3 or TRBV12-4 and TRBJ1-6; D is uncertain. The CDR3 consists of 11 residues. The V end lost 1 base, the J end lost 10 bases, and 2 bases lay between the germline ends.

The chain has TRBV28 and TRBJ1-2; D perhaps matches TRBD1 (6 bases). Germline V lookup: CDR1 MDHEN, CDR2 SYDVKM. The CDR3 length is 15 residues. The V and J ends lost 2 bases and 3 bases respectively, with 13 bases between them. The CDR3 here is CASSLGPKGDYGYTF. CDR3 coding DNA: TGTGCCAGCAGTTTAGGCCCTAAGGGGGACTATGGCTACACCTTC.

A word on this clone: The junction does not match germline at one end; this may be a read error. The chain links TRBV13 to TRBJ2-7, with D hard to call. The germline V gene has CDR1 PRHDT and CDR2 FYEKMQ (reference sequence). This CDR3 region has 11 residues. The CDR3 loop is CASSLGQGPIF. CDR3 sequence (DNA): TGTGCCAGCAGCTTAGGACAAGGACCTATCTTC.

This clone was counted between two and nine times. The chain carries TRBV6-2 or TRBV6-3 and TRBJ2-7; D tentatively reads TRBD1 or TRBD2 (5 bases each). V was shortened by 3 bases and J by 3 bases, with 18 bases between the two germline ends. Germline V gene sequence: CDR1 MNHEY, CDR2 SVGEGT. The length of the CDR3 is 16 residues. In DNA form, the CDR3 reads TGTGCCAGCAGTTATGCCGGACCGGGACGGGACTACGAGCAGTACTTC. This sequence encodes CASSYAGPGRDYEQYF.

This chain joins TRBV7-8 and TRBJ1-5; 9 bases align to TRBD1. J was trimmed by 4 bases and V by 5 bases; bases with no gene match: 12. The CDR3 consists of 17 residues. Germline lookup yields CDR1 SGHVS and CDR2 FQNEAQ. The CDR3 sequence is CASSAKPRDRVNQPQHF. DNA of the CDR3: TGTGCCAGCAGCGCAAAACCACGGGACAGGGTTAATCAGCCCCAGCATTTT.

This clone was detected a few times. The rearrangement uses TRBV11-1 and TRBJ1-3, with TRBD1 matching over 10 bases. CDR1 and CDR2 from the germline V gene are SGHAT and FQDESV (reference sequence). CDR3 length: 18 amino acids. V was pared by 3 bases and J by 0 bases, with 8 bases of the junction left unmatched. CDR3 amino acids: CASSLEPGQGSSGNTIYF. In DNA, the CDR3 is TGTGCCAGCAGCTTGGAACCGGGACAGGGGAGCTCTGGAAACACCATATATTTT.

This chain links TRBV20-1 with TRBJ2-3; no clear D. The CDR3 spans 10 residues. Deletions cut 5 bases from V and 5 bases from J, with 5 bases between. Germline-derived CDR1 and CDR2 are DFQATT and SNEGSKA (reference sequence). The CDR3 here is CSAFEDTQYF. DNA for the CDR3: TGCAGTGCTTTCGAAGATACGCAGTATTTT.

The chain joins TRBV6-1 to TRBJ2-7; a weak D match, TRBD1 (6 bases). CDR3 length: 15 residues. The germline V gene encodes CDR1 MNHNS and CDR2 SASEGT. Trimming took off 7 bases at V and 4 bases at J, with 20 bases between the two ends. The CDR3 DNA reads TGTGCCAGCACCCTCGCACAGGGAACCGTATACGAGCAGTACTTC. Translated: CASTLAQGTVYEQYF.

The CDR3, as DNA: TGCAGTGCTAGCGTGTACAATGAGCAGTTCTTC. Protein sequence: CSASVYNEQFF. The chain carries TRBV20-1 and TRBJ2-1; D ambiguous. Trimming removed 3 bases at V and 4 bases at J, with 4 bases between. The CDR3 has 11 amino acids. The germline V gene encodes CDR1 DFQATT and CDR2 SNEGSKA (reference sequence).

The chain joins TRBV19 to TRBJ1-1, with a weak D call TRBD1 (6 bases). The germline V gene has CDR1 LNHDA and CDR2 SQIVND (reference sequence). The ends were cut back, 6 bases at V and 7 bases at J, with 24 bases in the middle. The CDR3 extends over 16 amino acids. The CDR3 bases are TGTGCCAGTAGCCGCGTAGCCACGGATCAGGGGTTTGAAGCTTTCTTT. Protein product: CASSRVATDQGFEAFF.

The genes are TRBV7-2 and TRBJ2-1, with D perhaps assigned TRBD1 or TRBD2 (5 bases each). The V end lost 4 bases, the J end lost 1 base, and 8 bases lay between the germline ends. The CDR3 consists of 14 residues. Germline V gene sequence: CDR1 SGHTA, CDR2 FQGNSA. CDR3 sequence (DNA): TGTGCCAGCAGCTCCGGGACGTCCTACAATGAGCAGTTCTTC. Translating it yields CASSSGTSYNEQFF.